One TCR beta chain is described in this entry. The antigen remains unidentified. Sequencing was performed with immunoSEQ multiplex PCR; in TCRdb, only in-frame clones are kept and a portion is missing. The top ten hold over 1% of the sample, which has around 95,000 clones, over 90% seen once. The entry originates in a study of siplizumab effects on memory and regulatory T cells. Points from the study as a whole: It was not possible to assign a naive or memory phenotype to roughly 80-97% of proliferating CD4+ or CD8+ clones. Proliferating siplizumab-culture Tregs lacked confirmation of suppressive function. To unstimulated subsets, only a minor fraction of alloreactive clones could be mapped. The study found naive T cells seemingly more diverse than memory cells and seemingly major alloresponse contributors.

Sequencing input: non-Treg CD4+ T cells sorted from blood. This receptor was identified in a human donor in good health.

CDR3: CASSPGGRGLGNTEAFF. CDR3 DNA sequence: TGCGCCAGCAGCCCAGGAGGGCGGGGTTTGGGGAACACTGAAGCTTTCTTT. The J gene is TRBJ1-1, the V gene TRBV5-1; D is unclear. CDR1 and CDR2 (germline): SGHRS, YFSETQ. With 4 bases removed from V and 1 base from J, the gap between germline ends came to 20 bases. The CDR3 extends over 17 amino acids.